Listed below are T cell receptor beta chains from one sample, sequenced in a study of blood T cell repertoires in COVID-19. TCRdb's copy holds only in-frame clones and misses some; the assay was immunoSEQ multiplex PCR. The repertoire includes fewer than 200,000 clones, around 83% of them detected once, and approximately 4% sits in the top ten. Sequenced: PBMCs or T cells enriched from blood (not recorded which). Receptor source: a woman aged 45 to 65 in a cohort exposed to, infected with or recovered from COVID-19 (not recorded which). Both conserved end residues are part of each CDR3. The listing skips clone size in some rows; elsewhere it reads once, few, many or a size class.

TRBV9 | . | CASSVIAGVEADTQYF
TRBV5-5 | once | CASSLWAVTYEQYF
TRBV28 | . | CASSLNSGARQPQHF
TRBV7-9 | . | CASRLGGLGNTIYF
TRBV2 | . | CASSVYMPPGEQFF
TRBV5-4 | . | CASSFAGGNPYEQYF
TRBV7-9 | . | CASSSLGGGFTEAFF
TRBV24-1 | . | CATSDGTGTNQPQHF
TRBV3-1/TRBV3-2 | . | CASSQAGGTEAFF
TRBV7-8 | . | CASSFLLAASSYEQYF
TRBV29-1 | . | CSVGGGSYEQYF
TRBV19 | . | CASSIFLRDSFYGYTF
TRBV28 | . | CASTPPGDRVFNEQFF
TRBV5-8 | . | CATESGGAWTEAFF
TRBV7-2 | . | CASSHRGLAGNEQFF
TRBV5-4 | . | CASSRQDYNSPLHF
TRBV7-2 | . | CASSSQENTEAFF
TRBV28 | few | CASTSPSLEDDSGGYTDTQYF
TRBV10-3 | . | CATAGSSYEQYF
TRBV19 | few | CASSAPDTLGREQYF
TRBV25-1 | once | CASRLGQKNTEAFF
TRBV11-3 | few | CASSPGTSSTDTQYF
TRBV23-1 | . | CASTRRNHCTGELFF
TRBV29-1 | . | CSVGQSFRGTLEAFF
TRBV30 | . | CAWSVGQGFYEQYF
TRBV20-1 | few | CSALTRETQYF
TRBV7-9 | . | CASSLGRQGTSNQHF
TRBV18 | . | CASSILDRGLSEQYF
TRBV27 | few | CASSSPVGTSGRVDYEQYF
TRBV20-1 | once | CSASSLGTGKDTQYF
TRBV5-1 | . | CASRGTGQETQYF
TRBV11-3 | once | CASSWDRDSPLHF
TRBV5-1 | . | CATAVGGAGGGRNANYGYTF
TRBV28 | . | CASSLTAPYEQYF
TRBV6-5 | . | CASSYSRGHNYGYTF
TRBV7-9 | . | CASSLGLVGDTQYF
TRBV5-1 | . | CASSLSPNTEAFF
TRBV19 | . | CASKQESTLAGGRNNEQFF
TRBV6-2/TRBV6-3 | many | CASSPRLASNTGELFF
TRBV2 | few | CASRQENSGANVLTF
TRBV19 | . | CASSIGTHPVYEQYF